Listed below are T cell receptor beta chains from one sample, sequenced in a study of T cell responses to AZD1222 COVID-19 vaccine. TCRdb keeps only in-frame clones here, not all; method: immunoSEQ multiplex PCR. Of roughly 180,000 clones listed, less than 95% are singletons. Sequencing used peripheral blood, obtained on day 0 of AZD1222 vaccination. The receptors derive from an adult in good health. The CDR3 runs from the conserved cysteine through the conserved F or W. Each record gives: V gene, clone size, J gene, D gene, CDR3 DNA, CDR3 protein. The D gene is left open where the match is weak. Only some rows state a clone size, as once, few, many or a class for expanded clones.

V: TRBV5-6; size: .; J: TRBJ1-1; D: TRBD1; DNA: TGTGCCAGCAGCCTACTCCGACAGGGGACTGAAGCTTTCTTT; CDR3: CASSLLRQGTEAFF
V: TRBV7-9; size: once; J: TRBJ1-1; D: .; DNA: TGTGCCAGCAGCTTTAGGGGTAAGAACACTGAAGCTTTCTTT; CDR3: CASSFRGKNTEAFF
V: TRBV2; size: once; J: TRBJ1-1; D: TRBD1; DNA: TGTGCCAGCAGCGGAGACAGGGGACAAGCGGGGAACACTGAAGCTTTCTTT; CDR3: CASSGDRGQAGNTEAFF
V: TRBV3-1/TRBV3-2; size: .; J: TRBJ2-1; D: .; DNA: TGTGCCAGCAGCCAAGATCTGGGTGATGAGCAGTTCTTC; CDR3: CASSQDLGDEQFF
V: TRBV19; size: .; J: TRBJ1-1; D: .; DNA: TGTGCCAGTACCCGGAGAAGGGACACTGAAGCTTTCTTT; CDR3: CASTRRRDTEAFF
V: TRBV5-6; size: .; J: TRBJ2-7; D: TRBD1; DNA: TGTGCCAGCAGCTTGGAGGCCGCAGGGGGCTATTACTCCTACGAGCAGTACTTC; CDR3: CASSLEAAGGYYSYEQYF
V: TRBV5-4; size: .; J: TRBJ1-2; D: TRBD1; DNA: TGTGCCAGCAGCCCGGGCGGGACAGGGATAGGGTATGGCTACACCTTC; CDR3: CASSPGGTGIGYGYTF
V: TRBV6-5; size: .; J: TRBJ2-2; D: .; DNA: TGTGCCAGCTCCCCGGTAATGGGCACCGGGGAGCTGTTTTTT; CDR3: CASSPVMGTGELFF
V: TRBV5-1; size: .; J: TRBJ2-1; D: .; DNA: TGCGCCAGCAGCTTGGCCTTGGGTAATGAGCAGTTCTTC; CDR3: CASSLALGNEQFF
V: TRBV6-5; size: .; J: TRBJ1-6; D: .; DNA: TGTGCCAGCAGTTCTGCAGGGAAGGAATCACCCCTCCACTTT; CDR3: CASSSAGKESPLHF
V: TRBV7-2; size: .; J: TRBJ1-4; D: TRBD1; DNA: TGTGCCAGCAGCCCAGGTGGGGCAGGGGGGGAAAAACTGTTTTTT; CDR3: CASSPGGAGGEKLFF
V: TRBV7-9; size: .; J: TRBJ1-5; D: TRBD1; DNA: TGTGCCAGCAGCTTGGACAGGGACCCAAGCAATCAGCCCCAGCATTTT; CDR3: CASSLDRDPSNQPQHF
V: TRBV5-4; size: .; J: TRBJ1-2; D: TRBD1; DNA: TGTGCCAGCAGCTTGGCTGATCGGACAGGGGGCAAGGGTGGCTACACCTTC; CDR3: CASSLADRTGGKGGYTF
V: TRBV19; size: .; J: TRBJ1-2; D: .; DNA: TGTGCCAGTAAAGGAAGGGATCACTATGGCTACACCTTC; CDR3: CASKGRDHYGYTF
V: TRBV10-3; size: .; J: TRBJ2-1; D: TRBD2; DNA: TGTGCCACGGTTGTAGGCGGGGGGCCCACCGGGGAGCAGTTCTTC; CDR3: CATVVGGGPTGEQFF
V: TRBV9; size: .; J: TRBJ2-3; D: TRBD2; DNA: TGTGCCAGCAGCTCCCCCAGAACTAGCGGGGGGCCACGCACAGATACGCAGTATTTT; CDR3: CASSSPRTSGGPRTDTQYF
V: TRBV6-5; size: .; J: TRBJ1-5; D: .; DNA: TGTGCCAGCGGCGGGTGGGGCGCGGAGGGGCAGCCCCAGCATTTT; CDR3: CASGGWGAEGQPQHF
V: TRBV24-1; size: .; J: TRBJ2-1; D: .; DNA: TGTGCCACCAGTGACGCTACGGACCCTAACAATGAGCAGTTCTTC; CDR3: CATSDATDPNNEQFF
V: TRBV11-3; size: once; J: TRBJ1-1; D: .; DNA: TGTGCCAGCAGCTTAGATGGGTGGACTGAAGCTTTCTTT; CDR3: CASSLDGWTEAFF
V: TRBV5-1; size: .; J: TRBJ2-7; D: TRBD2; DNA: TGCGCCAGACGCCTAGGGAGGGGAGCAACTTACGAGCAGTACTTC; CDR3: CARRLGRGATYEQYF
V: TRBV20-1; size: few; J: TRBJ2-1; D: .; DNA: TGCAGTGCTAGTAACACGGATTACAATGAGCAGTTCTTC; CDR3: CSASNTDYNEQFF
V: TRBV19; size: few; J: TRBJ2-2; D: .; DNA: TGTGCCAGTACCCCCCGTTCGGGGGAGAGGACCGGGGAGCTGTTTTTT; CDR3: CASTPRSGERTGELFF
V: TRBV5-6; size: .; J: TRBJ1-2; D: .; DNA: TGTGCCAGCAGCTTAGGTACTGACTATGGCTACACCTTC; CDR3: CASSLGTDYGYTF
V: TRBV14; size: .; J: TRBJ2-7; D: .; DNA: TGTGCCAGCAGCCCGCGGACCTTCCAAGGGGGCGAGCAGTACTTC; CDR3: CASSPRTFQGGEQYF
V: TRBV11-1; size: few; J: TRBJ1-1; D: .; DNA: TGTGCCAGCAGCTTAGGGCCGGGGAACACTGAAGCTTTCTTT; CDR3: CASSLGPGNTEAFF
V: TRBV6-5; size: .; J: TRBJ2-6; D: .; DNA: TGTGCCACCCTGAGCATCTCTGGGGCCAACGTCCTGACTTTC; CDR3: CATLSISGANVLTF
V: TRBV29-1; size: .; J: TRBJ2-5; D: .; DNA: TGCAGCGTTTCAAGTAACCAAGAGACCCAGTACTTC; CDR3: CSVSSNQETQYF
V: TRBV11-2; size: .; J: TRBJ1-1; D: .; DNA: TGTGCCAGCAGCTTAGCTCGGATTAAAGGGGGGACGGACACTGAAGCTTTCTTT; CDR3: CASSLARIKGGTDTEAFF
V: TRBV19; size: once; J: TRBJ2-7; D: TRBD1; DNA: TGTGCCAGTAGTGCCTTCCGGACAGGGCGCTACGAGCAGTACTTC; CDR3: CASSAFRTGRYEQYF
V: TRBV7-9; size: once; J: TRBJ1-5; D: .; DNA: TGTGCCAGCAGCTTAACCGGGGAGGCCCAGCATTTT; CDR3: CASSLTGEAQHF
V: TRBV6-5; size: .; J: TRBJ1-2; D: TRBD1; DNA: TGTGCCAGCAGTCCGACAGGGGATGGCTACACCTTC; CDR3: CASSPTGDGYTF
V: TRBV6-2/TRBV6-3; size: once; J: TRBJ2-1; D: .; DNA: TGTGCCAGCAGCCCCATCATCTACAATGAGCAGTTCTTC; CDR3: CASSPIIYNEQFF
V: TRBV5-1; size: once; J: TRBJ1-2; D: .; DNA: TGCGCCAGCAGCTTGGCCCATGGGGGTGGCTACACCTTC; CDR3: CASSLAHGGGYTF
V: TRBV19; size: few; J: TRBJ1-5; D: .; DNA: TGTGCCAGTAGTCCCACCTTAAGCGGCAATCAGCCCCAGCATTTT; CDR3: CASSPTLSGNQPQHF
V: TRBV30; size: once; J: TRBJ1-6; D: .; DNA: TGTGCCTCCCCGAGTGGGGGCAGTCCCGATTCACCCCTCCACTTT; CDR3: CASPSGGSPDSPLHF
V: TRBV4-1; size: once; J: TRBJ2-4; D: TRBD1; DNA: TGCGCCAGCAGCCCAATCGGACAGGTTCCAAACATTCAGTACTTC; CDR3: CASSPIGQVPNIQYF